The sample holds many counts of the clone carrying this T cell receptor beta chain. The record originates from a study of read filtering for tumor transcriptome and immune sequencing. CDR3 length: 15 residues. The V end lost 4 bases, the J end lost 6 bases, and 14 bases lay between the germline ends. Germline V CDR1 and CDR2: KGHDR, SFDVKD. From about 0.4 ug of RNA, a library with molecular barcoded alpha/delta and beta/gamma adaptors was made. TCRdb itself ran the reads through MiXCR, one entry per CDR3 protein. Seen here are tens of thousands of distinct CDR3 sequences, approximately 17% observed once, and the top ten hold around 15%.

V and J are TRBV24-1 and TRBJ2-2; possibly TRBD1 for D (5 bases). The source is a donor aged 40 or over with multiple myeloma. The sample comprised a population of CD138-negative cells sorted from bone marrow. The CDR3 nucleotides read TGTGCCACCAGTGACCCGACAGAAACACCCGGGGAGCTGTTTTTT. This sequence encodes CATSDPTETPGELFF.